This TCR beta chain was found in a study of blood T cell repertoires in COVID-19 (dated by TCRdb to the early 2020s). Background on the whole study: The collaborator samples originated in the United States, Italy and Spain and spanned the acute and convalescent phases of COVID-19. The material from the prospective study consisted of cDNA or gDNA derived from T cells, B-cell-depleted T cells, or PBMCs. Deeply sampled blood TCRbeta repertoires from subjects exposed to, actively infected with, or recovered from COVID-19 were included in the dataset. A freely available public database, intended as a resource for researchers studying the immune response to SARS-CoV-2, is where the repertoires were released. Samples came from the ongoing ImmuneRACE study (first 160 participants) plus 1,254 subjects from 6 global collaborators. Nearly every sample came with metadata listing a de-identified subject ID, COVID-19 status, age in years and sex. Where HLA class I and class II types were available, the types were taken from metadata supplied by the sample provider, not from assay-based typing. Summary of the overall study and its limitations: The quantity of clinical and demographic metadata differed by source and by participant and was supplied without curation.

V is pared back by 5 bases and J by 6 bases, with 7 bases lying between the germline termini. The CDR3 numbers 10 residues from cysteine through phenylalanine. Of all the DNA, just the CDR3 is kept, 30 bases in frame from base 1. CDR1 SQVTM and CDR2 ANQGSEA are derived from the germline V gene. Participants in the prospective study were aged roughly 18 to 90 years, lived in some 24 United States geographic areas, and enrolled through a virtual design. Cohort assignment in the prospective study relied on participant-reported clinical history from a screening survey and a study questionnaire. Recovered participants in ImmuneRACE Cohort 3 were defined by two consecutive negative NP/OP PCR tests, clearance by a healthcare professional, or resolution of symptoms. Each participant in the prospective study had whole blood, serum and a nasopharyngeal or oropharyngeal swab collected by mobile phlebotomists. Participants in the prospective study had the option to provide additional blood draws and questionnaires over a 2-month period. Prospective study blood samples were shipped either frozen or at room temperature before DNA extraction.

A note on this clone: Its antigen is still unknown. Within one base of it there is no much larger clone, and no base qualities were kept.

TCRbeta CDR3 regions were amplified from genomic DNA by means of the immunoSEQ Assay, a bias-controlled multiplex PCR. The published analysis was carried out like this. Within the assay, amplification of reference gene primers was used to estimate how many nucleated cells each sample contained. To quantify the absolute abundance of each unique TCRbeta CDR3 rearrangement, sequence reads were collapsed and filtered. For each sample, productive Simpson clonality was calculated by taking the square root of Simpson's diversity index across productive rearrangements. TCRdb retrieved this table from immuneACCESS and kept in-frame rearrangements only. Not all clones are present; in checked studies, unresolved V genes account for under half, and no reason is known for the remainder. V and J calls and clone size follow that table, whereas D and trimming were derived from the DNA. The sample records 200,000 to 250,000 clones, under 90% of which are singletons. The ten top clones hold about 3.7% of the sample.

The sample consisted of PBMCs or T cells enriched from blood (not recorded which). Recombination linked TRBV29-1 to TRBJ1-1; the D gene assignment is ambiguous. This TCR was recovered from an older woman who had recovered from COVID-19. The encoded CDR3 is CSVSFPEAFF. The sequence in DNA is TGCAGCGTTTCCTTCCCTGAAGCTTTCTTT.